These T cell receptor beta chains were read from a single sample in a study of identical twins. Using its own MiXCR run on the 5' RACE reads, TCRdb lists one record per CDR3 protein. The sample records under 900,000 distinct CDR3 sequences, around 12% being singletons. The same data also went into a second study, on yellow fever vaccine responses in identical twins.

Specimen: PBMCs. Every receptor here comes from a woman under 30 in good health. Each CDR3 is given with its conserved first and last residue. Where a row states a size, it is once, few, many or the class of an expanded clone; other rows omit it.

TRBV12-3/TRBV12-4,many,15,CASSPAGTANYGYTF
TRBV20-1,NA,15,CSATRAGRNTGELFF
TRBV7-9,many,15,CASSRDRGLYNEQFF
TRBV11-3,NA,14,CASSLRDGNNEQFF
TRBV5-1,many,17,CASSLKPGTSGTNEQFF
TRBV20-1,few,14,CSATILAGGNEQFF
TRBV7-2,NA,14,CASSLTATQETQYF
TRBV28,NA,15,CASSETGPTNEKLFF
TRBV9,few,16,CASSVAGGSTYNEQFF
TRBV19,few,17,CASSPSPRQGRNQPQHF
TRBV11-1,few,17,CASSLIELARSGNEQFF
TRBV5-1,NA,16,CASSLEAGPQSHEQYF
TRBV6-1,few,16,CASSGQGELYNSPLHF
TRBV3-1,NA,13,CASSLWESETQYF
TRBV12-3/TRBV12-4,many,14,CASSSRGGQETQYF
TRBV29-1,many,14,CSVEGGFSYNEQFF
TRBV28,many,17,CASSSRASGLRVYGYTF
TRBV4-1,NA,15,CASSQRIRWDTEAFF
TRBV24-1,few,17,CATSDLPGGQGDHEQFF
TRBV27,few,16,CASTLTAALVYNEQFF
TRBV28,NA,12,CASGRNAEKLFF
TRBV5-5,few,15,CASSFTLLAGNEQFF
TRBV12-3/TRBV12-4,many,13,CASARIAKNIQYF
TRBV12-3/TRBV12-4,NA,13,CASSFIPYNEQFF
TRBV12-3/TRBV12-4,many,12,CASSRDYNEQFF
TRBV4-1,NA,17,CASSPTGAGLIYNEQFF
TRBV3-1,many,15,CASSQDSWADTEAFF
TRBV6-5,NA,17,CASSYSIVRTRVYEQYF
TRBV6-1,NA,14,CASTRDRVSYEQYF
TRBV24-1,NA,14,CATSDPAGGEHQFF
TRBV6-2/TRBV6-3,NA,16,CASSYSISSGPDTQYF
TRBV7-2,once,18,CASSLGSLDSGGGKTQYF
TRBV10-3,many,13,CAILREATDTQYF
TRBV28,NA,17,CASSRLTGGAGTDTQYF
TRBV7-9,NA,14,CASSLGIAPDTQYF
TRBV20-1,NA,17,CSARDLGLTVGQETQYF
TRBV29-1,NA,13,CSVERGQAYGYTF
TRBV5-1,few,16,CASSMPGTGMTGELFF
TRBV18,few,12,CASSHTSGEQFF
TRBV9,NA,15,CASSANGQRNQPQHF
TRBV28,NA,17,CASRRGGKGGKSQPQHF
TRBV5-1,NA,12,CASTSQVDEQFF
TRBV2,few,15,CASREGDLSNQPQHF